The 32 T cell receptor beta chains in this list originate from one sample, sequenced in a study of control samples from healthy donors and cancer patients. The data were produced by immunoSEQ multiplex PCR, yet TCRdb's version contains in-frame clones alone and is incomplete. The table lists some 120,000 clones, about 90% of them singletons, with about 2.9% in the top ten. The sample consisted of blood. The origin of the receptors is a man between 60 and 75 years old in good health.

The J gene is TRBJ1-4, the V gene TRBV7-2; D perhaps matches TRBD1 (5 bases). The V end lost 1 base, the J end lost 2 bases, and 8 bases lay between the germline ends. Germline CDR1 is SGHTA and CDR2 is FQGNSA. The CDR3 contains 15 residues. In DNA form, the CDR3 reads TGTGCCAGCAGCTTAGTTTGGGGGACTAATGAAAAACTGTTTTTT. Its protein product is CASSLVWGTNEKLFF.

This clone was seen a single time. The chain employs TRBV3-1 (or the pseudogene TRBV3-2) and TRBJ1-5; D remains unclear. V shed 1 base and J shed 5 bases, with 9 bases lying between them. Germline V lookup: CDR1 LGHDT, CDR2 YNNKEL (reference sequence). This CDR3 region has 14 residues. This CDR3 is CASSQAGGDQPQHF. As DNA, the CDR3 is TGTGCCAGCAGCCAAGCGGGTGGGGATCAGCCCCAGCATTTT.

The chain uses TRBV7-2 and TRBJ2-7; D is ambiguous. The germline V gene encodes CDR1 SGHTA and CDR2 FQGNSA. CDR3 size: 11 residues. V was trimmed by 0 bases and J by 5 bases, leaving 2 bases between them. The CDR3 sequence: CASSLADEQYF. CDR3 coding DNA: TGTGCCAGCAGCTTAGCGGACGAGCAGTACTTC.

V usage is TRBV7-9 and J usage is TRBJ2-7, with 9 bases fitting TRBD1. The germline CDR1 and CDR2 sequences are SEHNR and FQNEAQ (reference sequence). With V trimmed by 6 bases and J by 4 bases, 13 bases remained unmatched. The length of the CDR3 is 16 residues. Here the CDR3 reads CASRDNSGTGWYEQYF. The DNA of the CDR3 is TGTGCCAGCAGAGATAATTCCGGGACAGGGTGGTACGAGCAGTACTTC.

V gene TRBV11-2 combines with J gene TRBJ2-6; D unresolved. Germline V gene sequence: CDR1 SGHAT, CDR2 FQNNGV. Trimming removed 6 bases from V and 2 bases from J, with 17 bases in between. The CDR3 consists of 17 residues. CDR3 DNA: TGTGCCAGCAGGATGAAATCCACCCGGGCTGGGGCCAACGTCCTGACTTTC. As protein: CASRMKSTRAGANVLTF.

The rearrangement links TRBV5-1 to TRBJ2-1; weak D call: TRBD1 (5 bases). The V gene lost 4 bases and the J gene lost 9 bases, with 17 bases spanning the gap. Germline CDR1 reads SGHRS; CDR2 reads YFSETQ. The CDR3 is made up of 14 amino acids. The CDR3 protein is CASSLQSDSTEQFF. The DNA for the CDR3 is TGCGCCAGCAGCCTACAATCCGACAGTACTGAGCAGTTCTTC.

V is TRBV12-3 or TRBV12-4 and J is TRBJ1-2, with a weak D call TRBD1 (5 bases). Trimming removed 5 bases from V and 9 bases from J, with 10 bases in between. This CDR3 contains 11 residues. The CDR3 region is CASSLGLSYTF. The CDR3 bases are TGTGCCAGCAGTCTGGGGCTTAGCTACACCTTC.

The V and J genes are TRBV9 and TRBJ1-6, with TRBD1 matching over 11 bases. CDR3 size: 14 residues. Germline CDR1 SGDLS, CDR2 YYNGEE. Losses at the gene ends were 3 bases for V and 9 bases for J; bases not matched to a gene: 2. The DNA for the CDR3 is TGTGCCAGCAGCGGGACAGGGGGCTTTTCACCCCTCCACTTT. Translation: CASSGTGGFSPLHF.

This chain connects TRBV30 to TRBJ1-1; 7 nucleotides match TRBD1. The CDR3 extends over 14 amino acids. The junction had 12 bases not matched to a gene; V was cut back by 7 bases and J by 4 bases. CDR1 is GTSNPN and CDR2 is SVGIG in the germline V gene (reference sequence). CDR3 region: CALEQTGLGTEAFF. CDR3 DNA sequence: TGTGCCTTGGAACAGACAGGGTTGGGCACTGAAGCTTTCTTT.

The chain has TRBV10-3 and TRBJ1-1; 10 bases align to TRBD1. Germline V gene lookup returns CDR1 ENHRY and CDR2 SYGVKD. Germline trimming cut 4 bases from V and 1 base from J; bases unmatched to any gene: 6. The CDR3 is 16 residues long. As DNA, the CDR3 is TGTGCCATCAGTGCCCGACAGGGGGCCCAGAACACTGAAGCTTTCTTT. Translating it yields CAISARQGAQNTEAFF.

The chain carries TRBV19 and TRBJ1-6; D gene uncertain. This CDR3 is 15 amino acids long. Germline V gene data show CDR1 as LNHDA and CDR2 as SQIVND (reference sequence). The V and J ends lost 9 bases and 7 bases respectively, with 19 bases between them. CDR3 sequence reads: CASREENNRNSPLHF. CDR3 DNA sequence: TGTGCCAGCAGAGAAGAAAACAATAGGAATTCACCCCTCCACTTT.

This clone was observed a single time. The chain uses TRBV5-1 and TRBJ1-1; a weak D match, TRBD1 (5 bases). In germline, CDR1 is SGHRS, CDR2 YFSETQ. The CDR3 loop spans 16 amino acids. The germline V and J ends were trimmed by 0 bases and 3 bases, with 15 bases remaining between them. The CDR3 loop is CASSLADGAGDTEAFF. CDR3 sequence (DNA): TGCGCCAGCAGCTTGGCCGACGGGGCGGGGGACACTGAAGCTTTCTTT. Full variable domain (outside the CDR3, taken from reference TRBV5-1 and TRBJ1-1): KAGVTQTPRYLIKTRGQQVTLSCSPISGHRSVSWYQQTPGQGLQFLFEYFSETQRNKGNFPGRFSGRQFSNSRSEMNVSTLELGDSALYLCASSLADGAGDTEAFFGQGTRLTVV.

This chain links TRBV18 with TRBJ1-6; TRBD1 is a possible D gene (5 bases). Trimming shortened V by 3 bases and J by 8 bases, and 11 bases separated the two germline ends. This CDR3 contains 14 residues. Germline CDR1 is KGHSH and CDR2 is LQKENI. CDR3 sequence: CASSPRGRDSPLHF. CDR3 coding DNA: TGTGCCAGCTCACCCCGGGGGAGGGATTCACCCCTCCACTTT.

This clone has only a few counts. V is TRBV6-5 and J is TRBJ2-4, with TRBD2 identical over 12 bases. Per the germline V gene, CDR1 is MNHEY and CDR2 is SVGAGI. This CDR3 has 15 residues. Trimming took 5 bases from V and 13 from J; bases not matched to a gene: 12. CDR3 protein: CASSQTSGGSLTQYF. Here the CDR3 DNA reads TGTGCCAGCAGTCAGACTAGCGGGGGCTCCCTCACCCAGTACTTC.

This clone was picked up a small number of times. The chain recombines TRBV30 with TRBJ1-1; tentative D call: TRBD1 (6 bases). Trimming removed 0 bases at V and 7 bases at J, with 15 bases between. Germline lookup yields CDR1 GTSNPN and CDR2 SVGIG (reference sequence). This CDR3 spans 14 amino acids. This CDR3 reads CAWSVQGRGVEAFF. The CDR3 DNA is TGTGCCTGGAGTGTACAAGGGAGGGGGGTTGAAGCTTTCTTT.

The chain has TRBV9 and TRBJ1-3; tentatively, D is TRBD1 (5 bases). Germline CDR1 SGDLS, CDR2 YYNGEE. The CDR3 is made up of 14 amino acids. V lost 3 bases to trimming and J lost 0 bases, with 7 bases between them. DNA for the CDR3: TGTGCCAGCAGCGGGGGGAGCTCTGGAAACACCATATATTTT. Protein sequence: CASSGGSSGNTIYF.

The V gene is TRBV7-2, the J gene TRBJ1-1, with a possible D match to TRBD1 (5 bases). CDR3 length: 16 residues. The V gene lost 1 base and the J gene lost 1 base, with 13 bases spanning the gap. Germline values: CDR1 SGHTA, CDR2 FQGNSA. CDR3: CASSLEGIGGNTEAFF. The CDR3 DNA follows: TGTGCCAGCAGCTTAGAGGGCATCGGGGGGAACACTGAAGCTTTCTTT. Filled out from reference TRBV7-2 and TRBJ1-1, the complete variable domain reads GAGVSQSPSNKVTEKGKDVELRCDPISGHTALYWYRQSLGQGLEFLIYFQGNSAPDKSGLPSDRFSAERTGGSVSTLTIQRTQQEDSAVYLCASSLEGIGGNTEAFFGQGTRLTVV.

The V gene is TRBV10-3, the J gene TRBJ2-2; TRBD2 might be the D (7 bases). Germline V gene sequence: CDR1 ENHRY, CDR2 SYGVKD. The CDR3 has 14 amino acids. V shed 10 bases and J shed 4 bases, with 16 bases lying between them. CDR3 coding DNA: TGTGCCACGGGGGGCCTAACAGGCACCGGGGAGCTGTTTTTT. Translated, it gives CATGGLTGTGELFF.

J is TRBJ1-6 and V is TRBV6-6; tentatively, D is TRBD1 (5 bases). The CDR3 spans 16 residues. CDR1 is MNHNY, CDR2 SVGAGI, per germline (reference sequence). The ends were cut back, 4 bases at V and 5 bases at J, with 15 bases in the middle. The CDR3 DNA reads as TGTGCCAGCAGTTCAACCCAGGGATTAAATAATTCACCCCTCCACTTT. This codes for CASSSTQGLNNSPLHF.

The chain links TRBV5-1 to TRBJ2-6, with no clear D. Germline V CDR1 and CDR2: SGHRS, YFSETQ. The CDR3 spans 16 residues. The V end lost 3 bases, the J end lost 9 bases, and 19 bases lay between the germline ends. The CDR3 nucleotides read TGCGCCAGCAGCTCTACTCGGACGGCTCGAGACAACGTCCTGACTTTC. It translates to CASSSTRTARDNVLTF. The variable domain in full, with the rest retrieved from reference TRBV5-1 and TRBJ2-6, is KAGVTQTPRYLIKTRGQQVTLSCSPISGHRSVSWYQQTPGQGLQFLFEYFSETQRNKGNFPGRFSGRQFSNSRSEMNVSTLELGDSALYLCASSSTRTARDNVLTFGAGSRLTVL.

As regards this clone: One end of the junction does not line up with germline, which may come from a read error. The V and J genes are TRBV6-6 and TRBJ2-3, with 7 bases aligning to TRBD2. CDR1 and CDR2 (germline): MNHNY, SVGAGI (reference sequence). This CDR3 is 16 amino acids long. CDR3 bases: TGTGCCAGCAGTCACTCTAGCGGACCTAGCACAGATACGCAGTATTTT. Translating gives CASSHSSGPSTDTQYF.

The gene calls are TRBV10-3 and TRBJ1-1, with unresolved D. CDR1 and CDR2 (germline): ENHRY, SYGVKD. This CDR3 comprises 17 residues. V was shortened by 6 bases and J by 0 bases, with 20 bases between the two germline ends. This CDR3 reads CAIRPEEGAVLNTEAFF. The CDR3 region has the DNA TGTGCCATCAGACCAGAGGAGGGAGCGGTCCTGAACACTGAAGCTTTCTTT.

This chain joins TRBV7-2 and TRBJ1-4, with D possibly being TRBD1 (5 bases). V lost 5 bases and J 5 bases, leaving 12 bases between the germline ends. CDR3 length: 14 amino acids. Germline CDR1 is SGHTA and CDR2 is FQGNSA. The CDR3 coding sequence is TGTGCCAGCAGCCAAGGGGCTCCAAATGAAAAACTGTTTTTT. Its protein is CASSQGAPNEKLFF.

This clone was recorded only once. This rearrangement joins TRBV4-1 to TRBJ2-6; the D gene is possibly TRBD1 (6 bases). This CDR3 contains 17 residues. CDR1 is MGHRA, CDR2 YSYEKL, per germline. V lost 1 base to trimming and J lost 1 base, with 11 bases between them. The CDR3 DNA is TGCGCCAGCAGCCAAGTCCAGGGGAAATCTGGGGCCAACGTCCTGACTTTC. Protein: CASSQVQGKSGANVLTF.

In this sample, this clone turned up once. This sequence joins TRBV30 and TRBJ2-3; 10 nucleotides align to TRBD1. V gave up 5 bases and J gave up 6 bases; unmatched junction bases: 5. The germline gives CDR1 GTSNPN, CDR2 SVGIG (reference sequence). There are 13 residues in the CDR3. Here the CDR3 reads CAWGQGDHDTQYF. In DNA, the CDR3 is TGTGCCTGGGGACAGGGGGATCACGATACGCAGTATTTT.

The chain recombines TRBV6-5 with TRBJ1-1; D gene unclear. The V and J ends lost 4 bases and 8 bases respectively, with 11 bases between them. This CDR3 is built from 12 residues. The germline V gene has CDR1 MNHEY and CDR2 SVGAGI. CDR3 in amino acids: CASSLVGVEAFF. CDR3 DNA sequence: TGTGCCAGCAGTTTAGTGGGAGTCGAAGCTTTCTTT.

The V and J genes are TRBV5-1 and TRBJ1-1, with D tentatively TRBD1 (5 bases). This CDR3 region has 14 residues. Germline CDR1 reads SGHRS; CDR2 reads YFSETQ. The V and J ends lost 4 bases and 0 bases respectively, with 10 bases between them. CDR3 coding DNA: TGCGCCAGCAGCCCCACAGGAATGAACACTGAAGCTTTCTTT. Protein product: CASSPTGMNTEAFF.

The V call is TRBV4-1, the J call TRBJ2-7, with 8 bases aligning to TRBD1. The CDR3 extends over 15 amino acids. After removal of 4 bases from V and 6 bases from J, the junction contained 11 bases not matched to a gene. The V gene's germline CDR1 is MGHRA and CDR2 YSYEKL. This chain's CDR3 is CASSLGQGPTTEQYF. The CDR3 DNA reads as TGCGCCAGCAGCCTCGGACAGGGTCCCACCACCGAGCAGTACTTC.

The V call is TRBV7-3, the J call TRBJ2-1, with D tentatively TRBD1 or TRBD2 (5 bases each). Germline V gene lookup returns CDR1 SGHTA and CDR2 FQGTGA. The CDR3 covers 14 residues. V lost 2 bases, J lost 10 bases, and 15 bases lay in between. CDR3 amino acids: CASSLEGRVAEQFF. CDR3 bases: TGTGCCAGCAGCTTAGAGGGCAGGGTAGCCGAGCAGTTCTTC.

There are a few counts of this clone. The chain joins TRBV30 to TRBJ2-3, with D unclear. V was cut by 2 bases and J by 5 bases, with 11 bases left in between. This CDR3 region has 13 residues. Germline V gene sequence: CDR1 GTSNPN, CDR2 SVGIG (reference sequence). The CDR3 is CAWSSTTRDTQYF. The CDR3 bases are TGTGCCTGGAGTAGTACTACGAGAGATACGCAGTATTTT.

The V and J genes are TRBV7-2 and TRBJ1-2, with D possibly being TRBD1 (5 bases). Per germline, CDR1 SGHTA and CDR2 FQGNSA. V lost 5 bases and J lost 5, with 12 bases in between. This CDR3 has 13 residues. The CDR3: CASSPGTGYGYTF. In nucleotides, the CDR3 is TGTGCCAGCAGCCCTGGGACCGGGTATGGCTACACCTTC.

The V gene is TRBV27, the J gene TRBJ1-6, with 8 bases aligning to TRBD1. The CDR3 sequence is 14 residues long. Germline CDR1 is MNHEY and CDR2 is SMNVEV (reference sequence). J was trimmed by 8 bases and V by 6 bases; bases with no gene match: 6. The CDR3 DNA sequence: TGTGCCAGCAGGTCAGGGGGCTACGATTCACCCCTCCACTTT. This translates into CASRSGGYDSPLHF.